These 32 T cell receptor beta chains originate from one sample sequenced in a study of vaccination and CD4 T cells after COVID-19. As to time point: late sampling 161 to 241 days after vaccination in three convalescent patients. Treatment of the sample: approximately nine-day PBMC culture with coronavirus spike peptide pools or control peptides (ViraFEST assay). The Oncomine TCR Beta short-read assay generated sequence data from the DNA of cultured CD4+ T cells. TCRdb reprocessed the PCR reads with MiXCR, giving one entry per CDR3 protein. The sample consists of around 18,000 distinct CDR3 sequences, approximately 56% of them appearing once. No antigen has been assigned to these receptors. The sample consisted of CD4+ T cells from blood, cultured in vitro, taken about 7 months after SARS-CoV-2 vaccination. Receptor source: a human donor who had recovered from COVID-19.

There are a few counts of this clonotype. This chain links TRBV12-3 or TRBV12-4 with TRBJ1-2, with D tentatively TRBD1 (5 bases). The CDR3 has 15 residues. V was pared by 1 base and J by 4 bases, with 13 bases between. Here the CDR3 reads CASSLGGGFGYGYTF. The CDR3 bases are TGTGCCAGCAGTTTAGGGGGGGGGTTCGGCTATGGCTACACCTTC.

This clonotype was detected a few times. The CDR3 here is CASSDLRGTEAFF. CDR3 nucleotide sequence: TGTGCCAGCAGTGATTTGAGGGGCACTGAAGCTTTCTTT. This chain joins TRBV2 and TRBJ1-1, with D perhaps matching TRBD1 (5 bases). This CDR3 comprises 13 residues. CDR1 SNHLY and CDR2 FYNNEI come from the germline V gene. Trimming took 3 bases from V and 4 from J, leaving 9 bases between them.

The rearrangement joins TRBV18 to TRBJ2-3, with 12 bases fitting TRBD2. CDR3 length: 17 amino acids. The germline CDR1 and CDR2 sequences are KGHSH and LQKENI. V lost 4 bases to trimming and J lost 0 bases; unmatched junction nucleotides: 5. The CDR3 region has the DNA TGTGCCAGCTCACTATCTAGCGGGAGGGCCAGCACAGATACGCAGTATTTT. This codes for CASSLSSGRASTDTQYF.

The rearrangement joins TRBV27 to TRBJ1-1; a possible D gene is TRBD1 (6 bases). CDR1 is MNHEY and CDR2 is SMNVEV in the germline V gene (reference sequence). Trimming removed 8 bases at V and 1 base at J, with 14 bases between. There are 14 residues in the CDR3. Here the CDR3 reads CASSHRERNTEAFF. The CDR3 DNA is TGTGCCAGCTCCCACAGGGAGAGGAACACTGAAGCTTTCTTT.

This rearrangement joins TRBV20-1 to TRBJ1-5; D gene ambiguous. V lost 1 base, J lost 6 bases, and 13 bases lay in between. Germline V CDR1 and CDR2: DFQATT, SNEGSKA (reference sequence). This CDR3 is built from 14 residues. The CDR3 loop is CSARGNRGGQPQHF. CDR3 nucleotide sequence: TGCAGTGCTAGAGGGAACAGAGGAGGTCAGCCCCAGCATTTT.

This rearrangement joins TRBV7-3 to TRBJ1-4, with D possibly being TRBD1 (6 bases). Between the trimmed V and J ends, which lost 10 bases and 6 bases, there was a span of 18 bases. Looked up from germline, CDR1 is SGHTA and CDR2 is FQGTGA. The CDR3 has 14 amino acids. The DNA of the CDR3 is TGTGCCACTCTGTTAACAGGGAGACATGAAAAACTGTTTTTT. This sequence encodes CATLLTGRHEKLFF.

The chain joins TRBV20-1 to TRBJ1-2, with no clear D. Trimming left V 0 bases short and J 4 bases short, with 6 bases between. Germline assignment: CDR1 DFQATT and CDR2 SNEGSKA (reference sequence). The CDR3 has 12 residues. The CDR3 sequence is CSARDWSYGYTF. The CDR3 coding sequence is TGCAGTGCTAGAGATTGGAGCTATGGCTACACCTTC.

This chain joins TRBV7-8 and TRBJ2-3; D gene unclear. The CDR3 extends over 12 amino acids. Germline CDR1 reads SGHVS; CDR2 reads FQNEAQ. V lost 4 bases and J 3 bases, leaving 5 bases between the germline ends. Here the CDR3 reads CASSSTTDTQYF. The CDR3 bases are TGTGCCAGCAGCTCTACGACAGATACGCAGTATTTT.

The chain uses TRBV2 and TRBJ1-1; D gene uncertain. Per germline, CDR1 SNHLY and CDR2 FYNNEI. The CDR3 extends over 13 amino acids. The V and J ends lost 6 bases and 1 base respectively, with 9 bases between them. The CDR3 sequence is CASRSSANTEAFF. DNA of the CDR3: TGTGCCAGCAGATCATCCGCGAACACTGAAGCTTTCTTT.

J is TRBJ2-6 and V is TRBV12-3 or TRBV12-4; D uncertain. V gave up 8 bases and J gave up 0 bases, with 8 bases separating them. The CDR3 covers 14 residues. The CDR3 protein is CASLESSGANVLTF. In DNA, the CDR3 is TGTGCCAGCCTCGAGAGCTCTGGGGCCAACGTCCTGACTTTC.

The V and J genes are TRBV24-1 and TRBJ1-2; 9 nucleotides match TRBD1. Trimming cost V 8 bases and J 1 base; bases outside gene matches: 4. This CDR3 has 14 residues. Per germline, CDR1 KGHDR and CDR2 SFDVKD. CDR3 protein: CATTPGQGNYGYTF. The CDR3 DNA reads as TGTGCCACCACTCCGGGACAGGGTAACTATGGCTACACCTTC.

This chain links TRBV7-3 with TRBJ2-1; 9 nucleotides match TRBD2. The CDR3 length is 18 residues. Looked up from germline, CDR1 is SGHTA and CDR2 is FQGTGA. The ends lost 0 bases at V and 3 bases at J; junction bases unmatched: 9. The CDR3 region is CASSLTSGGPTSYNEQFF. The CDR3, as DNA: TGTGCCAGCAGCTTAACTAGCGGGGGCCCGACTAGCTACAATGAGCAGTTCTTC.

The chain couples TRBV7-8 to TRBJ2-5; D gene ambiguous. Trimming pared 1 base from V and 2 bases from J, leaving 8 bases between. Germline V gives CDR1 SGHVS, CDR2 FQNEAQ. The CDR3 sequence is 14 residues long. CDR3 in amino acids: CASSLVLFQETQYF. The CDR3 bases are TGTGCCAGCAGCTTAGTATTATTTCAAGAGACCCAGTACTTC. Full variable domain (remainder filled in from reference TRBV7-8 and TRBJ2-5): GAGVSQSPRYKVAKRGQDVALRCDPISGHVSLFWYQQALGQGPEFLTYFQNEAQLDKSGLPSDRFFAERPEGSVSTLKIQRTQQEDSAVYLCASSLVLFQETQYFGPGTRLLVL.

This clonotype was counted between two and nine times. The junction shows a germline mismatch at one end, possibly a read error. V and J are TRBV7-7 and TRBJ2-5, with 11 bases identical to TRBD2. CDR3 size: 16 residues. Looked up from germline, CDR1 is SSHAT and CDR2 is FNYEAQ (reference sequence). For the CDR3, the DNA is TGTGCTAGCAGCCCGTCGCTAGCGGGGGGAGCAGAGACCCAGTACTTC. It encodes CASSPSLAGGAETQYF.

The chain combines TRBV20-1 with TRBJ2-5, with D possibly being TRBD2 (6 bases). The CDR3 loop spans 13 amino acids. Germline lookup yields CDR1 DFQATT and CDR2 SNEGSKA (reference sequence). Trimming pared 6 bases from V and 1 base from J, leaving 12 bases between. The CDR3 loop is CSAVLASQETQYF. CDR3 DNA sequence: TGCAGTGCGGTCCTAGCGAGCCAAGAGACCCAGTACTTC.

V and J are TRBV12-3 or TRBV12-4 and TRBJ1-1; tentatively, D is TRBD1 (6 bases). The CDR3 sequence is 13 residues long. The V gene lost 6 bases and the J gene lost 6 bases, with 14 bases spanning the gap. CDR3 coding DNA: TGTGCCAGCAGAATGACAGGATTTGCTGAAGCTTTCTTT. Translation: CASRMTGFAEAFF.

CDR3 residues: CASSHGTSGSDTQYF. The CDR3 DNA reads as TGTGCCAGCTCACACGGGACTAGCGGGAGCGATACGCAGTATTTT. The chain couples TRBV18 to TRBJ2-3, with TRBD2 matching over 14 bases. The CDR3 runs to 15 residues. Germline V CDR1 and CDR2: KGHSH, LQKENI. V lost 4 bases and J lost 6; bases outside the gene matches: 3.

As regards this clonotype: Mismatch with germline at one junction end may stem from a read error. This rearrangement joins TRBV6-1 to TRBJ1-6; the D is unclear. Per germline, CDR1 MNHNS and CDR2 SASEGT. The CDR3 has 14 amino acids. The CDR3 bases are TGTGCCGGCAGTGAACTTGGGCTAAATTCACCCCTCCACTTT. As protein: CAGSELGLNSPLHF.

This clonotype was observed a handful of times. The J gene is TRBJ1-2, the V gene TRBV7-9; 12 bases are shared with TRBD1. With V trimmed by 4 bases and J by 4 bases, 7 bases remained unmatched. Germline values: CDR1 SEHNR, CDR2 FQNEAQ (reference sequence). The CDR3 sequence is 16 residues long. This chain's CDR3 is CASSSWDRGHGYGYTF. As DNA, the CDR3 is TGTGCCAGCAGCTCCTGGGACAGGGGGCACGGCTATGGCTACACCTTC.

V usage is TRBV5-1 and J usage is TRBJ1-2; D remains ambiguous. The CDR3 extends over 15 amino acids. Germline CDR1 reads SGHRS; CDR2 reads YFSETQ. Trimming removed 0 bases from V and 0 bases from J, with 9 bases in between. CDR3 sequence reads: CASSLAQIPNYGYTF. CDR3 coding DNA: TGCGCCAGCAGCTTGGCGCAGATTCCTAACTATGGCTACACCTTC. Using reference TRBV5-1 and TRBJ1-2 for the parts outside the CDR3, the full variable domain is KAGVTQTPRYLIKTRGQQVTLSCSPISGHRSVSWYQQTPGQGLQFLFEYFSETQRNKGNFPGRFSGRQFSNSRSEMNVSTLELGDSALYLCASSLAQIPNYGYTFGSGTRLTVV.

The J gene is TRBJ2-1, the V gene TRBV6-2 or TRBV6-3; D possibly corresponds to TRBD2 (5 bases). CDR1 and CDR2 (germline): MNHEY, SVGEGT. V shed 2 bases and J shed 3 bases, with 14 bases lying between them. CDR3 size: 16 residues. The CDR3 here is CASSYRERPGYNEQFF. DNA of the CDR3: TGTGCCAGCAGTTACCGTGAGCGGCCCGGCTACAATGAGCAGTTCTTC.

The chain links TRBV5-1 to TRBJ2-1; D is unresolved. CDR1 and CDR2 (germline): SGHRS, YFSETQ. The length of the CDR3 is 12 residues. V was cut by 0 bases and J by 9 bases, with 7 bases left in between. CDR3 sequence (DNA): TGCGCCAGCAGCTTGGACCTAGGTGAGCAGTTCTTC. Encoded protein: CASSLDLGEQFF.

The J gene is TRBJ1-5, the V gene TRBV19, with 7 bases identical to TRBD1. This CDR3 is 15 amino acids long. Germline V gene lookup returns CDR1 LNHDA and CDR2 SQIVND (reference sequence). V lost 4 bases, J lost 5 bases, and 8 bases stayed unmatched. CDR3 amino acids: CASSTRTTGDQPQHF. CDR3 DNA: TGTGCCAGTAGTACAAGAACAACAGGGGATCAGCCCCAGCATTTT.

This clonotype occurred a few times. The rearrangement uses TRBV20-1 and TRBJ2-3; 7 bases are a match to TRBD2. CDR3 length equals 14 residues. The germline gives CDR1 DFQATT, CDR2 SNEGSKA (reference sequence). V lost 6 bases to trimming and J lost 2 bases; unmatched junction nucleotides: 8. This CDR3 is CSAPVGGNTDTQYF. CDR3 DNA: TGCAGTGCCCCTGTGGGGGGGAACACAGATACGCAGTATTTT.

The CDR3 sequence: CASSNPGTGSLAGYQYF. DNA for the CDR3: TGTGCCAGCAGCAACCCGGGGACAGGGTCGCTCGCGGGCTACCAGTACTTC. The genes are TRBV5-4 and TRBJ2-7; 9 bases are shared with TRBD1. Trimming cost V 4 bases and J 10 bases; bases outside gene matches: 21. In germline, CDR1 is SGHNT, CDR2 YYREEE (reference sequence). This CDR3 is 17 amino acids long.

The chain recombines TRBV19 with TRBJ1-4; no clear D gene. Trimming took 0 bases from V and 11 from J, leaving 16 bases between them. Per the germline V gene, CDR1 is LNHDA and CDR2 is SQIVND (reference sequence). The CDR3 length is 15 residues. The CDR3 reads CASSIDPQSVDKLFF. CDR3 nucleotides: TGTGCCAGTAGTATAGATCCACAGTCAGTTGACAAACTGTTTTTT.

This clonotype was seen only a few times. The chain links TRBV6-1 to TRBJ1-2; TRBD1 aligns across 7 bases. V gave up 7 bases and J gave up 8 bases; unmatched junction bases: 13. The V gene's germline CDR1 is MNHNS and CDR2 SASEGT. CDR3 length equals 14 residues. The CDR3 DNA follows: TGTGCCAGCACCAGGGGGTCGATGGTCAGGGGCTACACCTTC. It translates to CASTRGSMVRGYTF.

The J gene is TRBJ2-5, the V gene TRBV10-3; D might be TRBD2 (5 bases). V was shortened by 2 bases and J by 4 bases, with 11 bases between the two germline ends. Germline V gives CDR1 ENHRY, CDR2 SYGVKD. The CDR3 spans 14 residues. CDR3 nucleotide sequence: TGTGCCATCAGTGAGCCCGGGGTGGGAGAGACCCAGTACTTC. Translating gives CAISEPGVGETQYF.

The chain has TRBV2 and TRBJ1-2; 12 bases align to TRBD1. The CDR3 contains 15 residues. The J segment lost 2 bases and the V segment lost 6 bases, leaving 4 bases of the junction unmatched. The V gene's germline CDR1 is SNHLY and CDR2 FYNNEI. The CDR3 region has the DNA TGTGCCAGCAGGCTAGGGACAGGGGGCAACTATGGCTACACCTTC. Its protein product is CASRLGTGGNYGYTF.

The J gene is TRBJ1-2, the V gene TRBV10-3; 7 bases map to TRBD1. CDR1 is ENHRY and CDR2 is SYGVKD in the germline V gene. J lost 5 bases, V lost 8 bases, and 8 bases had no gene match. This CDR3 region has 13 residues. The CDR3 here is CAIRQGGPYGYTF. In DNA, the CDR3 is TGTGCCATCCGACAGGGTGGCCCTTATGGCTACACCTTC.

The rearrangement joins TRBV7-3 to TRBJ2-2, with D unresolved. CDR1 and CDR2 (germline): SGHTA, FQGTGA. Trimming removed 0 bases at V and 6 bases at J, with 2 bases between. The CDR3 runs to 12 residues. The CDR3 region has the DNA TGTGCCAGCAGCTTAACCGCCGGGGAGCTGTTTTTT. It translates to CASSLTAGELFF.

The V gene is TRBV11-1, the J gene TRBJ2-1; TRBD2 matches 10 bases. Trimming removed 4 bases from V and 2 bases from J; junction bases left unmatched: 2. From germline, CDR1 is SGHAT and CDR2 FQDESV (reference sequence). The length of the CDR3 is 15 residues. CDR3 sequence: CASSSSGRTYNEQFF. The CDR3 DNA reads TGTGCCAGCAGCTCTAGCGGGAGAACCTACAATGAGCAGTTCTTC.